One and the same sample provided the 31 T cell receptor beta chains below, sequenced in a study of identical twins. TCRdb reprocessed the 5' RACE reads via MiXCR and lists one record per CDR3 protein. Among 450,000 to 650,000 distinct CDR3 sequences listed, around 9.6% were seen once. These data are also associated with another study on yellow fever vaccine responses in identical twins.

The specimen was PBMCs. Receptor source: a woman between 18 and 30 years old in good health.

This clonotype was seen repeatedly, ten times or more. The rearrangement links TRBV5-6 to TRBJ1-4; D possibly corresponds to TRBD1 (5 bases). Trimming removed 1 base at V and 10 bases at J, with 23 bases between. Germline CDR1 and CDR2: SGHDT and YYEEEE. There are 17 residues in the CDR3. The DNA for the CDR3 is TGTGCCAGCAGCTTGTCGGGTACAGGAATGGTCGTGCGAAAACTGTTTTTT. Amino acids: CASSLSGTGMVVRKLFF.

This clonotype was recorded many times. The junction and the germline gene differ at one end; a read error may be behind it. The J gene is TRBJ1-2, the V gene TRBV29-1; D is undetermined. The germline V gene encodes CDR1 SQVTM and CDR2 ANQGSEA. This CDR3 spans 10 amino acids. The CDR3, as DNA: TGCAGCGTTGAAGACAGGCACCTTCACTTC. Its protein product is CSVEDRHLHF.

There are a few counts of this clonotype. CDR3: CASSNGDAATNEKLFF. The CDR3, as DNA: TGTGCCAGCAGTAACGGTGACGCCGCAACTAATGAAAAACTGTTTTTT. This sequence joins TRBV6-7 and TRBJ1-4; D is uncertain. TRBV6-7 counts as an open reading frame of uncertain function. V lost 5 bases, J lost 0 bases, and 13 bases lay in between. The CDR3 consists of 16 residues.

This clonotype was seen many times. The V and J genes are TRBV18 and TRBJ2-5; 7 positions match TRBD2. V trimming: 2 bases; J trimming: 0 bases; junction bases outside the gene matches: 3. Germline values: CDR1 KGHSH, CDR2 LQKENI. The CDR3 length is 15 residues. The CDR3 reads CASSPIAGDQETQYF. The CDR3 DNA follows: TGTGCCAGCTCACCAATCGCGGGGGACCAAGAGACCCAGTACTTC.

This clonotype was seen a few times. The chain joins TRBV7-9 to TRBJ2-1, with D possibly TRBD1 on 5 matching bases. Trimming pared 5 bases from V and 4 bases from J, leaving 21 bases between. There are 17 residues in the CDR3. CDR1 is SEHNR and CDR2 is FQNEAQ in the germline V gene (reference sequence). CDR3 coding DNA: TGTGCCAGCAGCCATTTGGGGTTGGGGCTAGGTTACAATGAGCAGTTCTTC. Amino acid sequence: CASSHLGLGLGYNEQFF. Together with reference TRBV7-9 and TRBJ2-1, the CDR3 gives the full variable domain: DTGVSQNPRHKITKRGQNVTFRCDPISEHNRLYWYRQTLGQGPEFLTYFQNEAQLEKSRLLSDRFSAERPKGSFSTLEIQRTEQGDSAMYLCASSHLGLGLGYNEQFFGPGTRLTVL.

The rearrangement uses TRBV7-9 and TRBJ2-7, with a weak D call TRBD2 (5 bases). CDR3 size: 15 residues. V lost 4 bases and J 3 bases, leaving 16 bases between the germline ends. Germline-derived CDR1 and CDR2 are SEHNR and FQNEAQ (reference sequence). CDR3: CASSSAIVGDYEQYF. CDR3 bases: TGTGCCAGCAGCTCCGCAATAGTCGGGGACTACGAGCAGTACTTC. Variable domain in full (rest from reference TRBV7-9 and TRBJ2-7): DTGVSQNPRHKITKRGQNVTFRCDPISEHNRLYWYRQTLGQGPEFLTYFQNEAQLEKSRLLSDRFSAERPKGSFSTLEIQRTEQGDSAMYLCASSSAIVGDYEQYFGPGTRLTVT.

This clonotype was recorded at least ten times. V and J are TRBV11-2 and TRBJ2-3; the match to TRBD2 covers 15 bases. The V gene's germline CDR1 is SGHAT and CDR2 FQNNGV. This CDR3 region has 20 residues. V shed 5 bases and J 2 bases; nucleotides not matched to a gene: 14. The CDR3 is CASSHMGLAGGRKYTDTQYF. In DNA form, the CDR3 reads TGTGCCAGCAGCCACATGGGACTAGCGGGAGGACGAAAATACACAGATACGCAGTATTTT. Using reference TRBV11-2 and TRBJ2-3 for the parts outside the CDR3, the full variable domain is EAGVAQSPRYKIIEKRQSVAFWCNPISGHATLYWYQQILGQGPKLLIQFQNNGVVDDSQLPKDRFSAERLKGVDSTLKIQPAKLEDSAVYLCASSHMGLAGGRKYTDTQYFGPGTRLTVL.

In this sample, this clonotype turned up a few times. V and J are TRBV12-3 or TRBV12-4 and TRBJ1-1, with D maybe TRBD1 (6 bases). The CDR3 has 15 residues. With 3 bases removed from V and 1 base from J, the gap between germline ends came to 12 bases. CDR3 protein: CASSLEGTPNTEAFF. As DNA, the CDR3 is TGTGCCAGCAGTTTGGAGGGGACACCGAACACTGAAGCTTTCTTT.

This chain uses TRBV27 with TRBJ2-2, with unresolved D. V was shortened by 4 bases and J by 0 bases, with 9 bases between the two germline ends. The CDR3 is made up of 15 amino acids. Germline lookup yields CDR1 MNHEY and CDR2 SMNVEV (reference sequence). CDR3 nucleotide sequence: TGTGCCAGCAGTTGGACCCGAACGAACACCGGGGAGCTGTTTTTT. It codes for CASSWTRTNTGELFF.

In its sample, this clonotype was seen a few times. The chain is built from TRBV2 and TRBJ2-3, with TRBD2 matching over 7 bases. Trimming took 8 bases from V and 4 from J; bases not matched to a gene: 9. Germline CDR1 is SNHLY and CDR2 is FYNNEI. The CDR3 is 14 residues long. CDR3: CASAGGGVPDTQYF. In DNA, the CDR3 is TGTGCCAGCGCCGGGGGAGGGGTCCCAGATACGCAGTATTTT.

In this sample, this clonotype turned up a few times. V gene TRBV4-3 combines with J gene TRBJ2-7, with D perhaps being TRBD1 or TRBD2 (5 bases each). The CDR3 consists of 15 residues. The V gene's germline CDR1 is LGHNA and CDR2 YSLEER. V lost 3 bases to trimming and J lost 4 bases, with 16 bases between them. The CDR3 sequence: CASSQSALGRYEQYF. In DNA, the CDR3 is TGCGCCAGCAGCCAGTCAGCATTGGGACGTTACGAGCAGTACTTC.

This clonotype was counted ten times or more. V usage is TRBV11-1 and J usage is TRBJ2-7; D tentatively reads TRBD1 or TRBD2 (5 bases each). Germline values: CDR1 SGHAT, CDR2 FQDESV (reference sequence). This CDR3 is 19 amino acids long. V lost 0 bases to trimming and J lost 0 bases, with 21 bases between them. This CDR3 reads CASSLAGWTPGQSSYEQYF. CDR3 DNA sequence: TGTGCCAGCAGCTTAGCTGGATGGACCCCGGGGCAAAGCTCCTACGAGCAGTACTTC.

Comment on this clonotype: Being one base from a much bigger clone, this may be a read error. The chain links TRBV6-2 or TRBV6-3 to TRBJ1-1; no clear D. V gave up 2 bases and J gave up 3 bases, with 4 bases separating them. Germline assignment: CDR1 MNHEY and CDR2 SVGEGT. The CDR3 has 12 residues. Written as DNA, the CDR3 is TGTGCCAGCAGTTACACGGACACTGAAGCTTTCTTT. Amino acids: CASSYTDTEAFF.

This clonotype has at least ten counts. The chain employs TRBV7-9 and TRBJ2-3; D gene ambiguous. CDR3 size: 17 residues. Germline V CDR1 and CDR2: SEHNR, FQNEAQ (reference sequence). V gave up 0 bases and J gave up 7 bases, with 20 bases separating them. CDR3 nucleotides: TGTGCCAGCAGCTTAGCGAAGAACAAAGAGCTTGCCTATACGCAGTATTTT. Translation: CASSLAKNKELAYTQYF.

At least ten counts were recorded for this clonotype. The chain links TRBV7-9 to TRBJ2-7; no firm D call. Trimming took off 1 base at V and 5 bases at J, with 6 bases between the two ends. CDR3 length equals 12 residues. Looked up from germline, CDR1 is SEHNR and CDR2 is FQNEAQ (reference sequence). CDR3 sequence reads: CASSLGQNEQYF. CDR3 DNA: TGTGCCAGCAGCTTAGGACAAAACGAGCAGTACTTC.

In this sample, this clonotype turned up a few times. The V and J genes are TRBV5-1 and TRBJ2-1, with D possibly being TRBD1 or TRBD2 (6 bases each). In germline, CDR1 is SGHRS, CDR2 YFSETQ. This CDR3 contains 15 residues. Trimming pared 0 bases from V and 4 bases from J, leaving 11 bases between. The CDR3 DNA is TGCGCCAGCAGCTTGGAAGGGGGGCGATACAATGAGCAGTTCTTC. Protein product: CASSLEGGRYNEQFF.

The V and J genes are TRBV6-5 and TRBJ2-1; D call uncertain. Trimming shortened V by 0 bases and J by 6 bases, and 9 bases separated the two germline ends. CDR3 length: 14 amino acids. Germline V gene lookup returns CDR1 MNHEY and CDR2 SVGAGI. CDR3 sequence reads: CASSYSTLSNEQFF. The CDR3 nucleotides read TGTGCCAGCAGTTACTCGACACTATCCAATGAGCAGTTCTTC.

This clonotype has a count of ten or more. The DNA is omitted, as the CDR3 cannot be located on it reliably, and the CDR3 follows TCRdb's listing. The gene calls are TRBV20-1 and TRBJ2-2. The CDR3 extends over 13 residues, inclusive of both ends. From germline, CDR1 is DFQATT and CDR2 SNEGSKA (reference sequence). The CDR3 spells CSARDRRAGELFF.

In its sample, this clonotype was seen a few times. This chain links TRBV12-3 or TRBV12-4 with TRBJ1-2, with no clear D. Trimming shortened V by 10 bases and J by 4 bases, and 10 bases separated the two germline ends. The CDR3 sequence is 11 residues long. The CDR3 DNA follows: TGTGCCACTACGGACTTCTATGGCTACACCTTC. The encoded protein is CATTDFYGYTF.

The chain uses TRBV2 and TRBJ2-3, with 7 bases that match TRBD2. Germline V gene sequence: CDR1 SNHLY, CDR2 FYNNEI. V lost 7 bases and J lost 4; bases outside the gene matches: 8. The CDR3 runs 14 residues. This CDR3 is CASMSGGGSDTQYF. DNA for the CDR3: TGTGCCAGCATGTCGGGGGGTGGATCAGATACGCAGTATTTT. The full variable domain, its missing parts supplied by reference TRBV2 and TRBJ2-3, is EPEVTQTPSHQVTQMGQEVILRCVPISNHLYFYWYRQILGQKVEFLVSFYNNEISEKSEIFDDQFSVERPDGSNFTLKIRSTKLEDSAMYFCASMSGGGSDTQYFGPGTRLTVL.

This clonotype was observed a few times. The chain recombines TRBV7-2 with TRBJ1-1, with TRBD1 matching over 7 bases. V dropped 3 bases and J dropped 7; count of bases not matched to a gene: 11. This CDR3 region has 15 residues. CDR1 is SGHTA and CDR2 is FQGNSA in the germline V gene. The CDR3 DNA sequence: TGTGCCAGCAGCTTTAGGCAGGGGGGAGGTGGTGAAGCTTTCTTT. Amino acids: CASSFRQGGGGEAFF.

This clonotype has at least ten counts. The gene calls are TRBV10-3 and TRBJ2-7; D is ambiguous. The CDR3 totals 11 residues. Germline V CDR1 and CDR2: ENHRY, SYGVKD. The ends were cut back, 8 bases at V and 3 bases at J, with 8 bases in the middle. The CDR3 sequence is CAIQEHYEQYF. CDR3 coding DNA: TGTGCCATCCAGGAGCACTACGAGCAGTACTTC.

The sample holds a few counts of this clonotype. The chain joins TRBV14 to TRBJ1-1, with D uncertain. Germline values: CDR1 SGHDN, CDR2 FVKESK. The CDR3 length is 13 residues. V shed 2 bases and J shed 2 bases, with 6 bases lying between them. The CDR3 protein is CASSQNRNTEAFF. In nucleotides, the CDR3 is TGTGCCAGCAGCCAAAACCGCAACACTGAAGCTTTCTTT. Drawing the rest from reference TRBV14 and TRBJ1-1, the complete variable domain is EAGVTQFPSHSVIEKGQTVTLRCDPISGHDNLYWYRRVMGKEIKFLLHFVKESKQDESGMPNNRFLAERTGGTYSTLKVQPAELEDSGVYFCASSQNRNTEAFFGQGTRLTVV.

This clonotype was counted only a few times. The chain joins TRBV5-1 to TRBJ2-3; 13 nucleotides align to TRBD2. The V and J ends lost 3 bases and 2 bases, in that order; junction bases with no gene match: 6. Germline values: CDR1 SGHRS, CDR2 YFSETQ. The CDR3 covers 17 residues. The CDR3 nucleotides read TGCGCCAGCAGCTCGACACTAGCGGGAGGGCCCACAGATACGCAGTATTTT. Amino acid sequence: CASSSTLAGGPTDTQYF.

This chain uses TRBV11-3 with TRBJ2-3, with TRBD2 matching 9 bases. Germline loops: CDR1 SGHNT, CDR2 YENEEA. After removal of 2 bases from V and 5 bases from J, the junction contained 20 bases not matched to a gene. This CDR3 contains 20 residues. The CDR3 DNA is TGTGCCAGCAGCTTAAGAATTAGCGGGAGTTCTGACGCCGCCAGAGATACGCAGTATTTT. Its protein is CASSLRISGSSDAARDTQYF.

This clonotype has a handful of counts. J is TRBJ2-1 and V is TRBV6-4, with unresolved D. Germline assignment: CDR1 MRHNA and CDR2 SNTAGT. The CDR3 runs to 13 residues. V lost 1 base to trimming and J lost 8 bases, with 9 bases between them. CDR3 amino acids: CASSDWFGDEQFF. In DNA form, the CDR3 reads TGTGCCAGCAGTGACTGGTTTGGGGATGAGCAGTTCTTC.

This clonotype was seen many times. The CDR3: CASSFAGAGEKLFF. CDR3 nucleotides: TGTGCCAGCAGTTTCGCTGGGGCAGGTGAAAAACTGTTTTTT. The chain is built from TRBV12-3 or TRBV12-4 and TRBJ1-4; D perhaps matches TRBD1 (5 bases). V lost 3 bases and J lost 7, with 12 bases in between. CDR3 size: 14 residues.

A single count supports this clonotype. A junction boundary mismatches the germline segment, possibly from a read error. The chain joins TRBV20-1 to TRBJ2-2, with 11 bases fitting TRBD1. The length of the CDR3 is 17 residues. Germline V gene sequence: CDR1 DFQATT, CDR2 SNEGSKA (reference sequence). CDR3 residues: CCARDLGQGETTGELFF. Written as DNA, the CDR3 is TGCTGTGCTAGAGATTTGGGACAGGGGGAGACCACCGGGGAGCTGTTTTTT.

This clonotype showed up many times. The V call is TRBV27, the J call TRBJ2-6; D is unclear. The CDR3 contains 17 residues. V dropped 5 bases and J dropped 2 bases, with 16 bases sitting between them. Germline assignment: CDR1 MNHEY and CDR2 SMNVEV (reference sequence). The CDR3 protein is CASSPEALFPGANVLTF. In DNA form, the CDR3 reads TGTGCCAGCAGTCCAGAGGCCTTATTCCCTGGGGCCAACGTCCTGACTTTC.

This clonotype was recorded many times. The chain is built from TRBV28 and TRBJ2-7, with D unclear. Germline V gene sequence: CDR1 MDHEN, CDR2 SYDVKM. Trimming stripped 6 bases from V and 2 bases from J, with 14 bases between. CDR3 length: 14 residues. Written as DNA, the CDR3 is TGTGCCAGCAGAATGGCTTCGCCAGCCTACGAGCAGTACTTC. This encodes CASRMASPAYEQYF.

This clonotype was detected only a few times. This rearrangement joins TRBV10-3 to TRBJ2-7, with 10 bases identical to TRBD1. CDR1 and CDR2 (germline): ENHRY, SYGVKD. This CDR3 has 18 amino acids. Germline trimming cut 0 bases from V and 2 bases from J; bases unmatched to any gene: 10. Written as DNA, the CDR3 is TGTGCCATCAGTGAGTCGATCAAGAGGGGACAGGGGACCTACGAGCAGTACTTC. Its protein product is CAISESIKRGQGTYEQYF.